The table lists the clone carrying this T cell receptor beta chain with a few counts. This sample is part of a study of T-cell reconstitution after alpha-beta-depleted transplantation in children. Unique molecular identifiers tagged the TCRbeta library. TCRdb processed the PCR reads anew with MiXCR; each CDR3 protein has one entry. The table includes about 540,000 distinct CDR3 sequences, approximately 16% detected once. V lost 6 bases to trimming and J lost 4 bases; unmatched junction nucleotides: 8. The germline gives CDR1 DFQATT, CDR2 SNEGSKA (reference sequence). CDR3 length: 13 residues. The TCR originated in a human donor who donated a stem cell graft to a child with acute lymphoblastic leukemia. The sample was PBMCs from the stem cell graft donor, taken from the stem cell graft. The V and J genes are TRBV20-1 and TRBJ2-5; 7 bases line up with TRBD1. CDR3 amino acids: CSAPRQGRETQYF. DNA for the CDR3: TGCAGTGCCCCACGACAGGGACGAGAGACCCAGTACTTC.